A single sample is the source of the 3 T cell receptor beta chains below, sequenced in a study of blood T cell repertoires in COVID-19 (dated by TCRdb to about 2020). Library preparation used the immunoSEQ multiplex PCR assay. TCRdb stores this immuneACCESS table with in-frame sequences only. Part of the clones is absent; in the studies checked, under half of the shortfall reflects unresolved V genes, and no reason is known for the rest. This sample has tens of thousands of clones in its table, and over 65% of those were observed once. Of the sample, 8.5% to 9% falls within the top ten clones. Sequencing used peripheral blood. The receptors derive from a woman between 65 and 79 years old with acute or convalescent COVID-19.

V is TRBV7-8 and J is TRBJ1-3; D gene ambiguous. Trimming removed 2 bases at V and 0 bases at J, with 8 bases between. CDR3 size: 15 residues. In germline, CDR1 is SGHVS, CDR2 FQNEAQ. CDR3: CASSLMGDSGNTIYF. The DNA for the CDR3 is TGTGCCAGCAGCTTAATGGGAGACTCTGGAAACACCATATATTTT. Full variable domain (missing parts from reference TRBV7-8 and TRBJ1-3): GAGVSQSPRYKVAKRGQDVALRCDPISGHVSLFWYQQALGQGPEFLTYFQNEAQLDKSGLPSDRFFAERPEGSVSTLKIQRTQQEDSAVYLCASSLMGDSGNTIYFGEGSWLTVV.

This chain uses TRBV29-1 with TRBJ2-1; 9 bases fit TRBD2. CDR3 length: 17 amino acids. V dropped 1 base and J dropped 3; count of bases not matched to a gene: 10. The germline gives CDR1 SQVTM, CDR2 ANQGSEA. The CDR3 coding sequence is TGCAGCGTTGAAGGAATCTCAGCGGGGGGCCACTACAATGAGCAGTTCTTC. It codes for CSVEGISAGGHYNEQFF.

The J gene is TRBJ1-2, the V gene TRBV27; possibly TRBD1 for D (5 bases). From germline, CDR1 is MNHEY and CDR2 SMNVEV (reference sequence). The CDR3 spans 12 residues. Deletions cut 10 bases from V and 3 bases from J, with 12 bases between. The CDR3 loop reads CATRGGYYGYTF. The CDR3 region has the DNA TGTGCCACCCGCGGGGGGTACTATGGCTACACCTTC.